The 5 T cell receptor beta chains given below trace back to one sample, sequenced in a study of early T cells in non-severe SARS-CoV-2 infection. TCRdb independently ran MiXCR on the 5' RACE reads; one entry per CDR3 protein. The table shows about 39,000 distinct CDR3 sequences, with around 7% occurring only once. Sequenced material: whole blood. The source is an adult who was a healthcare worker with PCR-confirmed SARS-CoV-2 infection or an uninfected control (not recorded which).

With respect to this clonotype: The junction differs from germline at one of its ends, possibly a read error. This chain joins TRBV20-1 and TRBJ1-1, with unresolved D. The CDR3 extends over 14 amino acids. Germline loops: CDR1 DFQATT, CDR2 SNEGSKA (reference sequence). In nucleotides, the CDR3 is TGCAGTGCTAGAGATTTCACGCTGAACCCTGAAGCTTTCTTT. This sequence encodes CSARDFTLNPEAFF.

This clonotype was observed many times. The V and J genes are TRBV12-3 or TRBV12-4 and TRBJ2-1; 9 bases map to TRBD1. Trimming cost V 0 bases and J 0 bases; bases outside gene matches: 6. This CDR3 region has 18 residues. CDR3 loop: CASSLARRTGVSYNEQFF. The CDR3 DNA is TGTGCCAGCAGTTTAGCTCGAAGGACAGGGGTCTCCTACAATGAGCAGTTCTTC.

The chain carries TRBV7-6 and TRBJ1-2; D unresolved. CDR1 is SGHVS, CDR2 FNYEAQ, per germline. The CDR3 contains 13 residues. V lost 2 bases, J lost 8 bases, and 12 bases lay in between. CDR3 amino acids: CASSLFTEGGYTF. For the CDR3, the DNA is TGTGCCAGCAGCTTATTTACAGAGGGCGGCTACACCTTC.

There are a few counts of this clonotype. This rearrangement joins TRBV5-1 to TRBJ2-1; TRBD2 might be the D (6 bases). This CDR3 contains 16 residues. From germline, CDR1 is SGHRS and CDR2 YFSETQ. V dropped 1 base and J dropped 6 bases, with 17 bases sitting between them. The CDR3 loop reads CASSLRAAGAINEQFF. The CDR3 DNA reads TGCGCCAGCAGCTTGAGGGCAGCGGGCGCCATCAATGAGCAGTTCTTC.

This clonotype has ten or more counts. The chain is built from TRBV6-6 and TRBJ2-5; no definite D call. Germline V gene data show CDR1 as MNHNY and CDR2 as SVGAGI (reference sequence). V lost 7 bases and J 0 bases, leaving 9 bases between the germline ends. This CDR3 has 13 amino acids. In DNA, the CDR3 is TGTGCCAGCAAAAGGACGTACCAAGAGACCCAGTACTTC. Amino acids: CASKRTYQETQYF.